The 23 T cell receptor beta chains reported below all come from one sample, sequenced in a study of blood T cell repertoires in COVID-19. Method: immunoSEQ multiplex PCR; TCRdb's copy keeps in-frame clones and lacks some. The top ten clones hold around 4% of a sample with fewer than 350,000 clones, approximately 89% of them seen once. Input material: peripheral blood. These receptors came from a woman aged 60-70 years with COVID-19, enrolled during active disease.

This chain connects TRBV2 to TRBJ1-2; TRBD1 might be the D (6 bases). The germline V gene encodes CDR1 SNHLY and CDR2 FYNNEI. CDR3 size: 13 residues. The V end was cut by 4 bases, the J end by 8 bases, with 14 bases between. The CDR3 is CASSATGSAGYTF. The CDR3 DNA is TGTGCCAGCAGTGCAACAGGGTCTGCCGGCTACACCTTC.

The V gene is TRBV15, the J gene TRBJ2-1, with D unclear. The germline V and J ends were trimmed by 3 bases and 0 bases, with 9 bases remaining between them. The CDR3 covers 15 residues. Germline CDR1 and CDR2: LNHNV and YYDKDF (reference sequence). The CDR3 loop is CATSRSSHSYNEQFF. CDR3 bases: TGTGCCACCAGCAGGTCCTCACACTCCTACAATGAGCAGTTCTTC.

The gene calls are TRBV11-3 and TRBJ2-1; TRBD1 aligns across 7 bases. The CDR3 covers 14 residues. J gave up 9 bases and V 5 bases, and 10 bases lay outside the gene matches. CDR1 is SGHNT and CDR2 is YENEEA in the germline V gene. CDR3 nucleotides: TGTGCCAGCAGCCTTAGACAGGGTACAATTGAGCAGTTCTTC. This gives the protein CASSLRQGTIEQFF.

The chain combines TRBV5-4 with TRBJ2-7, with 8 bases lining up with TRBD1. The CDR3 totals 15 residues. CDR1 and CDR2 from the germline V gene are SGHNT and YYREEE (reference sequence). V shed 4 bases, J shed 2 bases, and the junction held 8 bases outside the gene matches. CDR3 bases: TGTGCCAGCAGCGCCGACAGGGGACCCACCTACGAGCAGTACTTC. Its translation: CASSADRGPTYEQYF.

The CDR3, as DNA: TGTGCCAGCAGTCCGGACTATGGCTACACCTTC. It translates to CASSPDYGYTF. This chain joins TRBV6-6 and TRBJ1-2; D is unresolved. V lost 5 bases, J lost 3 bases, and 4 bases lay in between. In germline, CDR1 is MNHNY, CDR2 SVGAGI (reference sequence). The CDR3 extends over 11 amino acids.

This clone was detected once. Within the sample, other DNA sequences also encode this same CDR3. The V gene is TRBV12-3 or TRBV12-4, the J gene TRBJ1-1; unclear D gene. Trimming took off 1 base at V and 6 bases at J, with 9 bases between the two ends. This CDR3 contains 13 residues. The CDR3 sequence is CASSLGRTAEAFF. CDR3 nucleotide sequence: TGTGCCAGCAGTTTAGGTAGAACGGCTGAAGCTTTCTTT.

The chain links TRBV27 to TRBJ2-1, with D tentatively TRBD1 (5 bases). Germline V lookup: CDR1 MNHEY, CDR2 SMNVEV (reference sequence). The germline V and J ends were trimmed by 3 bases and 3 bases, with 6 bases remaining between them. The CDR3 is made up of 13 amino acids. In DNA, the CDR3 is TGTGCCAGCAGTTTGGGGCTCTACAATGAGCAGTTCTTC. This translates into CASSLGLYNEQFF.

The chain has TRBV28 and TRBJ1-1; 9 bases line up with TRBD1. V shed 6 bases, J shed 4 bases, and the junction held 3 bases outside the gene matches. This CDR3 region has 13 residues. Germline-derived CDR1 and CDR2 are MDHEN and SYDVKM. CDR3 sequence (DNA): TGTGCCAGCAGGGGGACAGGGACCACTGAAGCTTTCTTT. It translates to CASRGTGTTEAFF.

This clone was found once. CDR3 nucleotides: TGTGCCAGCAGTGACGAGGGGACACTGAACACCGGGGAGCTGTTTTTT. This encodes CASSDEGTLNTGELFF. The J gene is TRBJ2-2, the V gene TRBV6-4, with D tentatively TRBD1 (6 bases). This CDR3 is built from 16 residues. Trimming cost V 2 bases and J 1 base, with 11 bases left between them. CDR1 is MRHNA, CDR2 SNTAGT, per germline.

This chain connects TRBV11-2 to TRBJ1-2; D ambiguous. The CDR3 contains 17 residues. Germline V gene data show CDR1 as SGHAT and CDR2 as FQNNGV. V was trimmed by 4 bases and J by 6 bases, leaving 24 bases between them. The CDR3 is CASSSLPGEEQLDGYTF. The CDR3 coding sequence is TGTGCCAGCAGCTCCCTCCCCGGGGAGGAACAATTGGATGGCTACACCTTC.

Notes on this clone: At the DNA level, this CDR3 is encoded by other sequences in the same sample as well. The gene calls are TRBV28 and TRBJ1-1; D is unclear. CDR1 MDHEN and CDR2 SYDVKM come from the germline V gene. The CDR3 totals 13 residues. Trimming pared 6 bases from V and 7 bases from J, leaving 15 bases between. CDR3 in amino acids: CASSSPPRLEAFF. CDR3 coding DNA: TGTGCCAGCAGCTCCCCTCCCAGGCTTGAAGCTTTCTTT.

The chain has TRBV7-8 and TRBJ1-2; D is undetermined. This CDR3 is 16 amino acids long. V lost 5 bases to trimming and J lost 1 base, with 17 bases between them. In germline, CDR1 is SGHVS, CDR2 FQNEAQ. CDR3 protein: CASSAGRGDFNYGYTF. The CDR3, as DNA: TGTGCCAGCAGCGCTGGGCGCGGGGATTTTAACTATGGCTACACCTTC.

This chain connects TRBV4-1 to TRBJ2-5; 13 positions match TRBD2. The CDR3 loop spans 18 amino acids. Germline V gives CDR1 MGHRA, CDR2 YSYEKL. Losses at the gene ends were 0 bases for V and 1 base for J; bases not matched to a gene: 5. The CDR3 region has the DNA TGCGCCAGCAGCCAAGATAGACTAGCGGGGGGTTCCCAAGAGACCCAGTACTTC. It is translated as CASSQDRLAGGSQETQYF.

The chain uses TRBV27 and TRBJ1-6, with 9 bases identical to TRBD1. The V gene end was trimmed by 6 bases and the J gene end by 6 bases; junction bases not matched to a gene: 6. The CDR3 loop spans 15 amino acids. CDR1 and CDR2 (germline): MNHEY, SMNVEV (reference sequence). The CDR3 bases are TGTGCCAGCAGACGGTCGGGACAGGGTAATTCACCCCTCCACTTT. Protein sequence: CASRRSGQGNSPLHF.

This chain joins TRBV28 and TRBJ1-1, with a possible D match to TRBD1 (5 bases). The germline gives CDR1 MDHEN, CDR2 SYDVKM. The CDR3 has 12 residues. V was trimmed by 3 bases and J by 11 bases, leaving 13 bases between them. In nucleotides, the CDR3 is TGTGCCAGCAGTTTGGGGCAGGGTATGGCTTTCTTT. Translated: CASSLGQGMAFF.

The V gene is TRBV18, the J gene TRBJ1-5; D possibly corresponds to TRBD1 (5 bases). The CDR3 runs 15 residues. Trimming removed 2 bases at V and 5 bases at J, with 13 bases between. The germline V gene has CDR1 KGHSH and CDR2 LQKENI. For the CDR3, the DNA is TGTGCCAGCTCACCAGGGCAGGGCAGAGATCAGCCCCAGCATTTT. This sequence encodes CASSPGQGRDQPQHF.

This clone has a single count. This sequence joins TRBV7-7 and TRBJ1-3; TRBD1 matches 8 bases. The CDR3 is 16 residues long. From germline, CDR1 is SSHAT and CDR2 FNYEAQ (reference sequence). Germline trimming cut 5 bases from V and 3 bases from J; bases unmatched to any gene: 9. In nucleotides, the CDR3 is TGTGCCAGCAGCCCGTTACAGGGGGTCGGTGGAAACACCATATATTTT. Its protein product is CASSPLQGVGGNTIYF.

This clone was observed once. The rearrangement joins TRBV27 to TRBJ2-3; 9 bases map to TRBD1. The CDR3 has 14 amino acids. V was pared by 6 bases and J by 4 bases, with 5 bases of the junction left unmatched. CDR1 is MNHEY and CDR2 is SMNVEV in the germline V gene (reference sequence). The CDR3 nucleotides read TGTGCCAGCAGCTGGGGACAGGGTGCAGATACGCAGTATTTT. Residues: CASSWGQGADTQYF.

The chain carries TRBV9 and TRBJ2-3; D gene unclear. The germline V and J ends were trimmed by 1 base and 2 bases, with 11 bases remaining between them. This CDR3 spans 15 amino acids. Per germline, CDR1 SGDLS and CDR2 YYNGEE. The CDR3, as DNA: TGTGCCAGCAGCGTATTCGACAAGTTCACAGATACGCAGTATTTT. Residues: CASSVFDKFTDTQYF.

This chain links TRBV4-2 with TRBJ1-1; 7 bases are a match to TRBD1. The CDR3 is 14 residues long. The germline gives CDR1 LGHNA, CDR2 YNFKEQ. With 3 bases clipped from V and 1 base from J, the junction kept 2 bases outside the gene matches. The CDR3 here is CASSQGQRNTEAFF. The CDR3 DNA sequence: TGTGCCAGCAGCCAGGGACAGAGGAACACTGAAGCTTTCTTT.

The chain joins TRBV2 to TRBJ1-1; perhaps TRBD1 as D (6 bases). The V gene lost 7 bases and the J gene lost 7 bases, with 16 bases spanning the gap. CDR1 is SNHLY and CDR2 is FYNNEI in the germline V gene. This CDR3 spans 13 amino acids. The CDR3 loop reads CASTRTDKVEAFF. The CDR3 DNA reads TGTGCCAGCACCAGGACAGATAAAGTTGAAGCTTTCTTT.

The chain joins TRBV14 to TRBJ1-3; no firm D call. Trimming stripped 1 base from V and 5 bases from J, with 9 bases between. Per the germline V gene, CDR1 is SGHDN and CDR2 is FVKESK. The CDR3 totals 14 residues. The CDR3 here is CASSQAGLRNTIYF. CDR3 in DNA: TGTGCCAGCAGCCAAGCTGGACTTCGAAACACCATATATTTT.

The chain carries TRBV3-1 (or the pseudogene TRBV3-2) and TRBJ2-7; D ambiguous. The CDR3 is 11 residues long. V lost 4 bases to trimming and J lost 8 bases, with 9 bases between them. The germline CDR1 and CDR2 sequences are LGHDT and YNNKEL (reference sequence). As DNA, the CDR3 is TGTGCCAGCAGCCTGCGAGAGAAGCAGTACTTC. This sequence encodes CASSLREKQYF.